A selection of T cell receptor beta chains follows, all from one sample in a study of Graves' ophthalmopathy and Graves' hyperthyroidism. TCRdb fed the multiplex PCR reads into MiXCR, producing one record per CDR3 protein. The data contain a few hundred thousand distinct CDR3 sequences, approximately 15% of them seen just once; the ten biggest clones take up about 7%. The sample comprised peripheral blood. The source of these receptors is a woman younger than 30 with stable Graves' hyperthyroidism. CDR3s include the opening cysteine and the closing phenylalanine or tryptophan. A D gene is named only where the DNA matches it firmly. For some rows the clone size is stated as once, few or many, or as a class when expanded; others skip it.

cdr3_aa: CASSLGLARGKYEQYF
cdr3_nt: TGTGCCAGCAGCTTAGGACTAGCACGGGGAAAATACGAGCAGTACTTC
d_call: TRBD2
clone_size: .
v_call: TRBV7-6
j_call: TRBJ2-7

cdr3_aa: CASSLGLGQGGSYEQYF
cdr3_nt: TGTGCCAGCAGCTTAGGGTTGGGACAGGGGGGCTCCTACGAGCAGTACTTC
d_call: TRBD1
clone_size: .
v_call: TRBV11-2
j_call: TRBJ2-7

cdr3_aa: CASSESWTGEQYF
cdr3_nt: TGTGCCAGCAGTGAATCCTGGACAGGCGAGCAGTACTTC
d_call: TRBD1
clone_size: .
v_call: TRBV6-1
j_call: TRBJ2-7

cdr3_aa: CASSSTGRETQYF
cdr3_nt: TGTGCCAGCAGTTCGACAGGTCGGGAGACCCAGTACTTC
d_call: .
clone_size: many
v_call: TRBV27
j_call: TRBJ2-5

cdr3_aa: CASSFLTGNTIYF
cdr3_nt: TGTGCCAGCAGTTTCCTGACTGGAAACACCATATATTTT
d_call: .
clone_size: .
v_call: TRBV12-3/TRBV12-4
j_call: TRBJ1-3

cdr3_aa: CASSSLGGAGTRGTGELFF
cdr3_nt: TGTGCCAGCAGCTCCCTTGGAGGGGCGGGAACTAGGGGCACCGGGGAGCTGTTTTTT
d_call: .
clone_size: .
v_call: TRBV11-1
j_call: TRBJ2-2

cdr3_aa: CASSGAGYSHGYTF
cdr3_nt: TGTGCCAGCTCAGGAGCAGGGTACTCCCATGGCTACACCTTC
d_call: .
clone_size: .
v_call: TRBV27
j_call: TRBJ1-2

cdr3_aa: CASSSGDYRKETQYF
cdr3_nt: TGTGCCAGCAGCTCCGGGGACTACCGAAAAGAGACCCAGTACTTC
d_call: TRBD2
clone_size: many
v_call: TRBV3-1
j_call: TRBJ2-5

cdr3_aa: CASSGTTGELFF
cdr3_nt: TGTGCCAGCAGCGGGACGACCGGGGAGCTGTTTTTT
d_call: .
clone_size: few
v_call: TRBV7-3
j_call: TRBJ2-2

cdr3_aa: CASSYSGTGIRGANVLTF
cdr3_nt: TGTGCCAGCAGTTACTCAGGGACAGGGATCCGTGGGGCCAACGTCCTGACTTTC
d_call: TRBD1
clone_size: few
v_call: TRBV6-2/TRBV6-3
j_call: TRBJ2-6

cdr3_aa: CASSPPGTGAFQRDTF
cdr3_nt: TGTGCCAGCAGCCCCCCCGGGACAGGGGCCTTCCAAAGGGACACCTTC
d_call: TRBD1
clone_size: many
v_call: TRBV11-2
j_call: TRBJ1-2

cdr3_aa: CASSLGQASGSEAFF
cdr3_nt: TGTGCCAGCAGTTTGGGACAGGCTTCGGGCTCTGAAGCTTTCTTT
d_call: TRBD1
clone_size: .
v_call: TRBV12-3/TRBV12-4
j_call: TRBJ1-1

cdr3_aa: CGAGAANTGELFF
cdr3_nt: TGTGGGGCGGGGGCCGCGAACACCGGGGAGCTGTTTTTT
d_call: .
clone_size: .
v_call: TRBV7-8
j_call: TRBJ2-2

cdr3_aa: CASRLQGAPNTEAFF
cdr3_nt: TGTGCCAGCAGACTACAGGGGGCTCCGAACACTGAAGCTTTCTTT
d_call: TRBD1
clone_size: .
v_call: TRBV27
j_call: TRBJ1-1

cdr3_aa: CASNHIAGGHNEQFF
cdr3_nt: TGTGCCAGTAATCATATCGCGGGGGGACACAATGAGCAGTTCTTC
d_call: TRBD2
clone_size: .
v_call: TRBV19
j_call: TRBJ2-1

cdr3_aa: CASSLKRTGQETQYF
cdr3_nt: TGTGCCAGCAGTCTCAAGCGGACAGGGCAAGAGACCCAGTACTTC
d_call: TRBD1
clone_size: many
v_call: TRBV6-5
j_call: TRBJ2-5

cdr3_aa: CSARDLMDTEAFF
cdr3_nt: TGCAGTGCTAGAGATTTGATGGATACTGAAGCTTTCTTT
d_call: .
clone_size: many
v_call: TRBV20-1
j_call: TRBJ1-1

cdr3_aa: CASGLVELRDRGYEQYF
cdr3_nt: TGTGCTAGTGGTTTGGTCGAACTCCGGGACAGGGGCTACGAGCAGTACTTC
d_call: TRBD1
clone_size: many
v_call: TRBV12-5
j_call: TRBJ2-7

cdr3_aa: CASREIRGPNYGYTF
cdr3_nt: TGTGCCAGCAGGGAAATACGGGGTCCCAACTATGGCTACACCTTC
d_call: .
clone_size: .
v_call: TRBV2
j_call: TRBJ1-2

cdr3_aa: CATSGTGGTEAFF
cdr3_nt: TGTGCCACCAGTGGTACAGGGGGCACTGAAGCTTTCTTT
d_call: TRBD1
clone_size: .
v_call: TRBV24-1
j_call: TRBJ1-1

cdr3_aa: CASSLYLWTVQETQYF
cdr3_nt: TGTGCCAGCAGCTTGTACCTATGGACGGTCCAAGAGACCCAGTACTTC
d_call: .
clone_size: few
v_call: TRBV5-5
j_call: TRBJ2-5

cdr3_aa: CASSLAAGGLTEAFF
cdr3_nt: TGTGCCAGCAGCTTAGCGGCAGGGGGACTCACTGAAGCTTTCTTT
d_call: TRBD1
clone_size: many
v_call: TRBV7-2
j_call: TRBJ1-1

cdr3_aa: CASGRRGEENGYTF
cdr3_nt: TGTGCCAGCGGAAGAAGAGGTGAAGAGAATGGCTACACCTTC
d_call: .
clone_size: many
v_call: TRBV6-1
j_call: TRBJ1-2

cdr3_aa: CASSWVSAVYGYTF
cdr3_nt: TGTGCCAGCAGTTGGGTGTCGGCGGTCTATGGCTACACCTTC
d_call: .
clone_size: many
v_call: TRBV6-5
j_call: TRBJ1-2

cdr3_aa: CASSLVTGDFIGYTF
cdr3_nt: TGTGCCAGCAGCTTGGTTACCGGGGACTTCATTGGCTACACCTTC
d_call: .
clone_size: .
v_call: TRBV5-5
j_call: TRBJ1-2

cdr3_aa: CASRQSRTAGYTF
cdr3_nt: TGTGCCAGCAGGCAGTCAAGAACCGCCGGCTACACCTTC
d_call: .
clone_size: many
v_call: TRBV11-2
j_call: TRBJ1-2

cdr3_aa: CASSPDGVLGYTF
cdr3_nt: TGTGCCAGCAGCCCGGACGGAGTACTTGGCTACACCTTC
d_call: .
clone_size: many
v_call: TRBV7-2
j_call: TRBJ1-2

cdr3_aa: CASRATGIRGNLAKNIQYF
cdr3_nt: TGTGCCAGTAGGGCGACAGGGATTAGAGGGAACCTAGCCAAAAACATTCAGTACTTC
d_call: TRBD1
clone_size: few
v_call: TRBV19
j_call: TRBJ2-4

cdr3_aa: CASSEREAFNTEAFF
cdr3_nt: TGTGCCAGCAGCGAAAGGGAGGCATTTAACACTGAAGCTTTCTTT
d_call: .
clone_size: many
v_call: TRBV9
j_call: TRBJ1-1

cdr3_aa: CASSDRTGNTGELFF
cdr3_nt: TGCGCCAGCAGCGATCGGACAGGGAACACCGGGGAGCTGTTTTTT
d_call: TRBD1
clone_size: many
v_call: TRBV5-1
j_call: TRBJ2-2

cdr3_aa: CASKALAGAFGANVLTF
cdr3_nt: TGTGCCAGCAAAGCCTTGGCAGGGGCGTTCGGGGCCAACGTCCTGACTTTC
d_call: .
clone_size: .
v_call: TRBV6-2/TRBV6-3
j_call: TRBJ2-6

cdr3_aa: CASSPRNVGEQYF
cdr3_nt: TGTGCCAGCAGCCCCCGGAACGTCGGGGAGCAGTACTTC
d_call: .
clone_size: .
v_call: TRBV7-9
j_call: TRBJ2-7

cdr3_aa: CASSPSADSNQPQHF
cdr3_nt: TGTGCCAGCAGCCCCTCGGCAGATAGCAATCAGCCCCAGCATTTT
d_call: .
clone_size: many
v_call: TRBV9
j_call: TRBJ1-5

cdr3_aa: CASSLFEGSSIYF
cdr3_nt: TGTGCCAGCAGTTTATTTGAGGGGTCGTCCATATATTTT
d_call: .
clone_size: many
v_call: TRBV28
j_call: TRBJ1-3

cdr3_aa: CASTLTGGQTYEQYF
cdr3_nt: TGTGCCAGCACTCTAACTGGGGGTCAGACCTACGAGCAGTACTTC
d_call: .
clone_size: many
v_call: TRBV25-1
j_call: TRBJ2-7

cdr3_aa: CASHPRDSLNTGELFF
cdr3_nt: TGCGCCAGTCACCCACGGGACAGCCTGAACACCGGGGAGCTGTTTTTT
d_call: TRBD1
clone_size: .
v_call: TRBV5-1
j_call: TRBJ2-2

cdr3_aa: CASNRDSSTEAFF
cdr3_nt: TGTGCCAGCAACCGGGACAGTTCCACTGAAGCTTTCTTT
d_call: TRBD1
clone_size: few
v_call: TRBV2
j_call: TRBJ1-1

cdr3_aa: CASSYPRGGYTF
cdr3_nt: TGTGCCAGCAGTTACCCCCGGGGCGGCTACACCTTC
d_call: .
clone_size: many
v_call: TRBV6-5
j_call: TRBJ1-2

cdr3_aa: CASSPRSLAKNIQYF
cdr3_nt: TGTGCCAGCAGCCCTCGCAGCCTAGCCAAAAACATTCAGTACTTC
d_call: .
clone_size: .
v_call: TRBV14
j_call: TRBJ2-4

cdr3_aa: CASKLGTGHYEQYF
cdr3_nt: TGTGCCAGCAAATTAGGGACAGGGCACTACGAGCAGTACTTC
d_call: TRBD1
clone_size: many
v_call: TRBV27
j_call: TRBJ2-7

cdr3_aa: CASSVVVTGELFF
cdr3_nt: TGTGCCAGCAGCGTAGTGGTAACCGGGGAGCTGTTTTTT
d_call: .
clone_size: many
v_call: TRBV9
j_call: TRBJ2-2

cdr3_aa: CASSLESAENYGYTF
cdr3_nt: TGCGCCAGCAGCTTGGAATCGGCAGAGAACTATGGCTACACCTTC
d_call: .
clone_size: many
v_call: TRBV5-1
j_call: TRBJ1-2

cdr3_aa: CATRRQGYNEQFF
cdr3_nt: TGTGCCACCCGAAGACAGGGGTACAATGAGCAGTTCTTC
d_call: TRBD1
clone_size: .
v_call: TRBV19
j_call: TRBJ2-1

cdr3_aa: CASSLLRVLTEAFF
cdr3_nt: TGTGCCAGCAGTCTCCTAAGGGTTTTAACTGAAGCTTTCTTT
d_call: .
clone_size: .
v_call: TRBV12-3/TRBV12-4
j_call: TRBJ1-1

cdr3_aa: CASSLGLAGGPKYF
cdr3_nt: TGTGCCAGCAGCTTAGGACTAGCGGGAGGGCCCAAGTACTTC
d_call: TRBD2
clone_size: many
v_call: TRBV7-2
j_call: TRBJ2-7

cdr3_aa: CATRVDPNTEAFF
cdr3_nt: TGTGCCACCAGGGTGGACCCGAACACTGAAGCTTTCTTT
d_call: .
clone_size: many
v_call: TRBV24-1
j_call: TRBJ1-1

cdr3_aa: CASGEWPGQVTYEQYF
cdr3_nt: TGCGCCAGCGGTGAGTGGCCGGGACAGGTTACCTACGAGCAGTACTTC
d_call: TRBD1
clone_size: few
v_call: TRBV10-2
j_call: TRBJ2-7

cdr3_aa: CATSDSGRHTDTQYF
cdr3_nt: TGTGCCACCAGTGATTCGGGACGACACACAGATACGCAGTATTTT
d_call: .
clone_size: many
v_call: TRBV24-1
j_call: TRBJ2-3

cdr3_aa: CASSFGAFHEAFF
cdr3_nt: TGTGCCAGCAGTTTCGGGGCCTTCCATGAAGCTTTCTTT
d_call: .
clone_size: many
v_call: TRBV28
j_call: TRBJ1-1

cdr3_aa: CASSLASRQTQPQHF
cdr3_nt: TGTGCCAGCAGCTTAGCTAGTCGACAGACTCAGCCCCAGCATTTT
d_call: .
clone_size: many
v_call: TRBV7-8
j_call: TRBJ1-5

cdr3_aa: CAISETTWNTGELFF
cdr3_nt: TGTGCCATCAGTGAGACTACCTGGAACACCGGGGAGCTGTTTTTT
d_call: .
clone_size: few
v_call: TRBV10-3
j_call: TRBJ2-2

cdr3_aa: CASSVGGQGNYGYTF
cdr3_nt: TGTGCCAGCAGCGTAGGGGGGCAGGGGAACTATGGCTACACCTTC
d_call: .
clone_size: many
v_call: TRBV9
j_call: TRBJ1-2